A single sample is the source of the 7 T cell receptor beta chains below, sequenced in a study of T-cell memory formation after mild COVID-19. TCRdb used MiXCR to reprocess the 5' RACE reads, holding one entry per CDR3 protein. Among some 450,000 distinct CDR3 sequences, roughly 18% were seen once, and the ten largest hold roughly a fifth. The sequenced material came from PBMCs or a T cell subset sorted from them (not recorded which). These receptors came from a man between 18 and 35 years old who had mild COVID-19 (a few samples of this study predate the infection). Cell type and time point are not known.

This clonotype was counted a few times. This rearrangement joins TRBV6-6 to TRBJ2-2; D is undetermined. Trimming took 5 bases from V and 2 from J, leaving 6 bases between them. CDR1 and CDR2 from the germline V gene are MNHNY and SVGAGI (reference sequence). The length of the CDR3 is 13 residues. This chain's CDR3 is CASSPKNTGELFF. CDR3 DNA sequence: TGTGCCAGCAGTCCTAAAAACACCGGGGAGCTGTTTTTT.

This clonotype was seen ten or more times. The V call is TRBV29-1, the J call TRBJ2-3, with D hard to call. Trimming stripped 1 base from V and 2 bases from J, with 10 bases between. Germline-derived CDR1 and CDR2 are SQVTM and ANQGSEA. CDR3 length: 14 residues. The CDR3 bases are TGCAGCGTTGAAGGCAAGGGATCCACAGATACGCAGTATTTT. The encoded protein is CSVEGKGSTDTQYF.

V and J are TRBV4-1 and TRBJ2-5; D not resolved. The ends were cut back, 0 bases at V and 5 bases at J, with 10 bases in the middle. Germline CDR1 reads MGHRA; CDR2 reads YSYEKL. The CDR3 has 14 amino acids. CDR3 bases: TGCGCCAGCAGCCAAGATCTAAGTGCCGAGACCCAGTACTTC. This codes for CASSQDLSAETQYF.

This clonotype has ten or more counts. J is TRBJ2-6 and V is TRBV29-1; no definite D call. This CDR3 comprises 15 residues. Germline V gives CDR1 SQVTM, CDR2 ANQGSEA. The V end lost 3 bases, the J end lost 3 bases, and 12 bases lay between the germline ends. The CDR3 here is CSVDPQIYGANVLTF. The CDR3 nucleotides read TGCAGCGTTGACCCACAGATCTATGGGGCCAACGTCCTGACTTTC.

The V gene is TRBV20-1, the J gene TRBJ2-3, with D hard to call. CDR1 and CDR2 from the germline V gene are DFQATT and SNEGSKA (reference sequence). CDR3 length: 13 residues. The V and J ends lost 1 base and 2 bases respectively, with 7 bases between them. The CDR3 here is CSARVDFTDTQYF. CDR3 DNA sequence: TGCAGTGCTAGAGTCGACTTCACAGATACGCAGTATTTT.

This clonotype was seen a few times. The chain employs TRBV5-1 and TRBJ2-7; tentatively, D is TRBD1 or TRBD2 (5 bases each). Germline CDR1 is SGHRS and CDR2 is YFSETQ. The CDR3 is 16 residues long. V shed 4 bases and J shed 0 bases, with 17 bases lying between them. The CDR3 nucleotides are TGCGCCAGCAGCCCGGGCAGGGACCGAGGCTCCTACGAGCAGTACTTC. Protein sequence: CASSPGRDRGSYEQYF.

This clonotype was counted ten times or more. The chain employs TRBV27 and TRBJ1-1, with D possibly matching TRBD1 (5 bases). The V and J ends lost 3 bases and 4 bases respectively, with 9 bases between them. The CDR3 sequence is 13 residues long. Looked up from germline, CDR1 is MNHEY and CDR2 is SMNVEV (reference sequence). The DNA for the CDR3 is TGTGCCAGCAGTTTTGGGGGTTCCACTGAAGCTTTCTTT. The encoded protein is CASSFGGSTEAFF.